This section outlines one T cell receptor beta chain sequence together with its context. This record comes from a study of blood T cell repertoires in COVID-19. The protocol was immunoSEQ multiplex PCR, while the TCRdb copy is restricted to in-frame clones and leaves out a portion. The sample records around 290,000 clones, approximately 90% being singletons. This CDR3 spans 13 amino acids. The germline V gene has CDR1 LGHDT and CDR2 YNNKEL (reference sequence). The V and J ends lost 2 bases and 7 bases respectively, with 6 bases between them. This TCR was recovered from a middle-aged man with acute or convalescent COVID-19. This sequence joins TRBV3-1 (or the pseudogene TRBV3-2) and TRBJ1-6; possibly TRBD1 for D (6 bases). The sequenced material came from peripheral blood. CDR3: CASSQTGNSPLHF. For the CDR3, the DNA is TGTGCCAGCAGCCAAACAGGGAATTCACCCCTCCACTTT.